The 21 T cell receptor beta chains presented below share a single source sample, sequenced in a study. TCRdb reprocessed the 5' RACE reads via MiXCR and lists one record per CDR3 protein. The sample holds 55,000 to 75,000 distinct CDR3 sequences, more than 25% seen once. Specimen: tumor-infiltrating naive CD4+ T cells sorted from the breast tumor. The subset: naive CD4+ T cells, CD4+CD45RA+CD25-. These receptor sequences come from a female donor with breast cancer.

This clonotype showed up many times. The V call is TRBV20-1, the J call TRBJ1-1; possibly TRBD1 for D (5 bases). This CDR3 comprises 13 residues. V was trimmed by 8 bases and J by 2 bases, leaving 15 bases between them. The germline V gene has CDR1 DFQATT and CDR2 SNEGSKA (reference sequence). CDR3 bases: TGCAGTTTCCCGGGACCCAGAAACACTGAAGCTTTCTTT. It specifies CSFPGPRNTEAFF.

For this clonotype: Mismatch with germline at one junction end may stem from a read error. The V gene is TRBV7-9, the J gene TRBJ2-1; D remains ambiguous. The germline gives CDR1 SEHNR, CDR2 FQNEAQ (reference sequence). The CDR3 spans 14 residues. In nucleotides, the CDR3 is TGTGCTAGCAGCCTCTTGGGGACCTACAATGAGCAGTTCTTC. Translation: CASSLLGTYNEQFF.

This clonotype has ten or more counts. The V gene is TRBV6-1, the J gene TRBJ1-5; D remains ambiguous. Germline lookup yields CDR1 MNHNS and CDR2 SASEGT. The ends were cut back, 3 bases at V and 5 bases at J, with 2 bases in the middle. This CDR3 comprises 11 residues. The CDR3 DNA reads TGTGCCAGCAGTGACGATCAGCCCCAGCATTTT. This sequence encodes CASSDDQPQHF.

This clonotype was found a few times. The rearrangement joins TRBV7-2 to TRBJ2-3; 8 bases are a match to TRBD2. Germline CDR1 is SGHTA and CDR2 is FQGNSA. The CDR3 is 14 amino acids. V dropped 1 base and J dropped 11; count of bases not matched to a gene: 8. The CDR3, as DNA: TGTGCCAGCAGCTTAGTTTCAGCGGGAGAACGGCAGTATTTT. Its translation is CASSLVSAGERQYF.

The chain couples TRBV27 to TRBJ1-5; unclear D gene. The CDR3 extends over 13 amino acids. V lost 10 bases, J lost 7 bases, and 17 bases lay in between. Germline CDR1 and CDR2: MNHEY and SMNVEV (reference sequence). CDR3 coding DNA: TGTGCCACCGTGGACCCCGGCGGGCAGCCCCAGCATTTT. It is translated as CATVDPGGQPQHF.

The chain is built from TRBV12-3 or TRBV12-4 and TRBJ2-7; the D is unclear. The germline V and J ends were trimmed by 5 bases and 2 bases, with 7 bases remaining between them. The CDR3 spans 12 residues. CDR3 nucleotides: TGTGCCAGCAGTCCTGGCCCCTACGAGCAGTACTTC. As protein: CASSPGPYEQYF.

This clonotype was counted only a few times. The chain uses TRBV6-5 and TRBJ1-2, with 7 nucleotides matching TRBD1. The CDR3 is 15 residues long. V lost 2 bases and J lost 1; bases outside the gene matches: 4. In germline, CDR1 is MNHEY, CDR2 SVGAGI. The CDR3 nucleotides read TGTGCCAGCAGTTACACGACAGGGTATAACTATGGCTACACCTTC. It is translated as CASSYTTGYNYGYTF.

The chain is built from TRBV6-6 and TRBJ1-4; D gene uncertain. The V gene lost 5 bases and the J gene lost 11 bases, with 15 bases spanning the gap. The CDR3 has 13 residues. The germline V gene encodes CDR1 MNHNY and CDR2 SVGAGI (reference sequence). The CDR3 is CASSPRSLEKLFF. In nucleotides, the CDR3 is TGTGCCAGCAGTCCCAGGAGTCTAGAGAAACTGTTTTTT.

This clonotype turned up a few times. CDR3 DNA: TGTGCCAGCAGCGCGGACAGGGAGTCAACTGAAGCTTTCTTT. Its translation is CASSADRESTEAFF. This rearrangement joins TRBV6-1 to TRBJ1-1; 8 bases map to TRBD1. CDR3 size: 14 residues. Germline assignment: CDR1 MNHNS and CDR2 SASEGT. V lost 6 bases to trimming and J lost 5 bases; unmatched junction nucleotides: 8.

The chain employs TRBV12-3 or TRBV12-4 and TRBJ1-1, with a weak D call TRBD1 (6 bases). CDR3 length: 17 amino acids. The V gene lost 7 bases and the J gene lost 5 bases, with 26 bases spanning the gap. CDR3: CASTTKGWGRGPTEAFF. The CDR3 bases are TGTGCCAGCACTACAAAGGGTTGGGGGCGAGGTCCTACTGAAGCTTTCTTT.

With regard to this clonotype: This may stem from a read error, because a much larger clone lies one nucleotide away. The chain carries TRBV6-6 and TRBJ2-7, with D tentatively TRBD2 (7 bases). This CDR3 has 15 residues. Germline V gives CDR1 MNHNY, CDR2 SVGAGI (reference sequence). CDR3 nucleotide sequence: TGTGCCAGCAGTCCCTGGGGGGGGCTAGGCTACGAGCAGTGCTTC. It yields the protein CASSPWGGLGYEQCF.

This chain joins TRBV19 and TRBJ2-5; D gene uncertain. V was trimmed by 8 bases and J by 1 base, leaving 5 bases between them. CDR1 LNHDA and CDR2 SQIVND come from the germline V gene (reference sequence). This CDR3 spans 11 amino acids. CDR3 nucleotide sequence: TGTGCCAGTGGCTTCCAAGAGACCCAGTACTTC. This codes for CASGFQETQYF. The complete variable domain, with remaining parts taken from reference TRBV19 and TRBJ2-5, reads DGGITQSPKYLFRKEGQNVTLSCEQNLNHDAMYWYRQDPGQGLRLIYYSQIVNDFQKGDIAEGYSVSREKKESFPLTVTSAQKNPTAFYLCASGFQETQYFGPGTRLLVL.

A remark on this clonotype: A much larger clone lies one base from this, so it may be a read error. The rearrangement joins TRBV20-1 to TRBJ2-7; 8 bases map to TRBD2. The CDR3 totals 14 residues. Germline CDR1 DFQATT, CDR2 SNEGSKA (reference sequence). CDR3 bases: TGCAGGGCTACACCGGGACTAGGGCGAGACGAGCAGTACTTC. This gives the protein CRATPGLGRDEQYF.

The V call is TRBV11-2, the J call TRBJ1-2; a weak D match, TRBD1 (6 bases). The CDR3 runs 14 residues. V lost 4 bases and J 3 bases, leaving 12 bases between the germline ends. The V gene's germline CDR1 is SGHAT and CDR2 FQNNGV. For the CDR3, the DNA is TGTGCCAGCAGCTCCTCGGGGGCAGACTATGGCTACACCTTC. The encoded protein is CASSSSGADYGYTF.

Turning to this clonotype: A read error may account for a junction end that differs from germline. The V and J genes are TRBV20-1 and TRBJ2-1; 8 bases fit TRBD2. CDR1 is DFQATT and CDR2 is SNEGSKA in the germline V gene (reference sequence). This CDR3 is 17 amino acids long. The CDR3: CSTRDPTGGVAYNEQFF. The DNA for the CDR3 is TGCAGTACTAGGGATCCCACGGGGGGGGTGGCCTACAATGAGCAGTTCTTC.

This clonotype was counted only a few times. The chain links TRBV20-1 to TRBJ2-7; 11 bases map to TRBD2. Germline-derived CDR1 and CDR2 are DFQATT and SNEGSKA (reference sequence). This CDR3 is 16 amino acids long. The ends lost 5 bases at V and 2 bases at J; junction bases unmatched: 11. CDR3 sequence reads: CSAVPPSGRSAYEQYF. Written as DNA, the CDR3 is TGCAGTGCTGTTCCCCCTAGCGGGAGGTCCGCCTACGAGCAGTACTTC.

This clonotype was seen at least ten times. The CDR3 DNA is TGTGCCAGCAGTTTAGCCGGGGGGGCCTACGAGCAGTACTTC. This encodes CASSLAGGAYEQYF. The chain combines TRBV12-3 or TRBV12-4 with TRBJ2-7; 8 bases line up with TRBD2. V lost 0 bases and J lost 2; bases outside the gene matches: 0. This CDR3 is built from 14 residues.

The CDR3 here is CSARFQGQVKTQYF. CDR3 bases: TGCAGTGCTAGATTTCAGGGGCAGGTGAAGACCCAGTACTTC. The chain combines TRBV20-1 with TRBJ2-5, with TRBD1 as a possible D gene (6 bases). V shed 2 bases and J shed 6 bases, with 16 bases lying between them. Germline V gene lookup returns CDR1 DFQATT and CDR2 SNEGSKA (reference sequence). The CDR3 loop spans 14 amino acids.

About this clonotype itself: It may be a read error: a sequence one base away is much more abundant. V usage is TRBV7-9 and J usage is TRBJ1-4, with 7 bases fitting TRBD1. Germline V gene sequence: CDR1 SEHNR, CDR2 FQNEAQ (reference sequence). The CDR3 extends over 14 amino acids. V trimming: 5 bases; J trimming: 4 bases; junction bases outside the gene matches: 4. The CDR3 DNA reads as TGTGCCAGCAGCAGCGGGACAGTTAATGAAAAACTGTTTTTT. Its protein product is CASSSGTVNEKLFF.

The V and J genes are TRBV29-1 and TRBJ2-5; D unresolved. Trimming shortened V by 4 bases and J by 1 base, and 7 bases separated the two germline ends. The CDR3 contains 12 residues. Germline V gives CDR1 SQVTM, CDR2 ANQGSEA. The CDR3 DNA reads TGCAGCGTTGGCCAGACCCAAGAGACCCAGTACTTC. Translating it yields CSVGQTQETQYF.

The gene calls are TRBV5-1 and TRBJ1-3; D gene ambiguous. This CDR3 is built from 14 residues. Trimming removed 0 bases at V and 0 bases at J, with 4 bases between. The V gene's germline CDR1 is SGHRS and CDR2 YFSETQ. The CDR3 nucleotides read TGCGCCAGCAGCTTGGACCTCTCTGGAAACACCATATATTTT. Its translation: CASSLDLSGNTIYF.